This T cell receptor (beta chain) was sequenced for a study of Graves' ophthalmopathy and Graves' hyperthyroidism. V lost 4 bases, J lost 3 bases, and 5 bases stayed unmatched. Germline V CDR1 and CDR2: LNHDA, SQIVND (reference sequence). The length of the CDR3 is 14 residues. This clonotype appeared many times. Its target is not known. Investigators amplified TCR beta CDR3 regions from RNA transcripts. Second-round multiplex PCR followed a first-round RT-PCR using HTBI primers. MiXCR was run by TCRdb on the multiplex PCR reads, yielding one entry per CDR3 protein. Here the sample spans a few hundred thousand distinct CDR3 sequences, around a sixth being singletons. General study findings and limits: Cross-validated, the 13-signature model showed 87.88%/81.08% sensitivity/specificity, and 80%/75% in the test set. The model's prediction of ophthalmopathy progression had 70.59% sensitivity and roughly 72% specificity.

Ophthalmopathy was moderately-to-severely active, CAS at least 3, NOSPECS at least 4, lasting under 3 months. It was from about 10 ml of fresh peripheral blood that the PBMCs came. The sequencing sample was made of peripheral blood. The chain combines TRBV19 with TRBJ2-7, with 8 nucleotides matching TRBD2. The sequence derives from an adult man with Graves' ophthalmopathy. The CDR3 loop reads CASSSQAGDYEQYF. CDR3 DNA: TGTGCCAGTAGTAGTCAAGCGGGGGACTACGAGCAGTACTTC.